This TCR beta chain comes out of a study of graft-versus-host responses after intestinal transplantation. On the study more broadly: Transplants were multivisceral, liver-intestinal, or isolated intestinal. Anti-thymocyte globulin served as induction for all recipients, who then took tacrolimus and steroids for three to four years.

Trimming took 4 bases from V and 6 from J; bases not matched to a gene: 5. Germline V gene data show CDR1 as KGHSH and CDR2 as LQKENI. The CDR3 length is 15 residues. Assay used: immunoSEQ multiplex PCR; TCRdb lists only in-frame clones, some missing. The sample includes some 140,000 clones, roughly 91% seen only once; the top ten take 0.19%. Broader study findings: In recipient marrow, GvH clones were found, and some appeared first in ileum or blood. The presence of high graft-versus-host to host-versus-graft clonal ratios in allografts characterized patients with graft-donor T cell macrochimerism.

With regard to this clone: Its antigen remains unidentified.

The sequence derives from a human donor who received an intestinal transplant. The genes are TRBV18 and TRBJ2-7, with 14 bases that match TRBD2. This material consisted of unstimulated CD4+ T cells sorted from spleen or lymph node cells, taken before intestinal transplant. The CDR3 bases are TGTGCCAGCTCACTGGGACTAGCGGGAGAACCCGAGCAGTACTTC. Translated, it gives CASSLGLAGEPEQYF.